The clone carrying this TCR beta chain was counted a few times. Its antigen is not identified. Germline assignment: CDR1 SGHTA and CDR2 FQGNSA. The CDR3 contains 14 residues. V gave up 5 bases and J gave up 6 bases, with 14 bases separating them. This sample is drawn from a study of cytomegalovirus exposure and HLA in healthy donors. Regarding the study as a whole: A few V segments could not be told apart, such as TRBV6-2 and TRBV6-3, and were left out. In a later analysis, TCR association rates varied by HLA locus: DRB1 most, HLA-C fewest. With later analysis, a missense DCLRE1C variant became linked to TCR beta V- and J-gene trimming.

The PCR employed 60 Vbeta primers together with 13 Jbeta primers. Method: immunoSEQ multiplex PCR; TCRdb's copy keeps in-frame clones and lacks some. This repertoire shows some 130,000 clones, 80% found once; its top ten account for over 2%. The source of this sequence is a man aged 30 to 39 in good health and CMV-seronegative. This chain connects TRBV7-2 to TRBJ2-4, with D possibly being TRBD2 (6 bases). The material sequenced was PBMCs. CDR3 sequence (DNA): TGTGCCAGCAGCGCCCAGCTGGGGGGAAACATTCAGTACTTC. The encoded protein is CASSAQLGGNIQYF.